This T cell receptor (beta chain) came from a study of T cell repertoires in cytomegalovirus infection. About the research overall: An indication of both CMV infection and matching HLA type came from public TCR beta signatures.

Study results and limitations: Cumulative public TCR beta family frequency identified CMV carriers with the relevant HLA.

As to this clonotype: Antigen specificity is unknown.

The CDR3 runs 16 residues. The V gene lost 5 bases and the J gene lost 2 bases, with 16 bases spanning the gap. Per the germline V gene, CDR1 is MDHEN and CDR2 is SYDVKM. TCRdb re-called the reads through MiXCR, storing one row per CDR3 protein. The data show 450,000 to 550,000 distinct CDR3 sequences, approximately 15% seen once. The source material was CD8+ T cells from PBMCs. This sequence was found in a human donor in good health (CMV status not recorded). Some clones in this sample may be carry-over from other donors' samples. The rearrangement uses TRBV28 and TRBJ2-1; D not certain. CDR3 protein: CASSPLGSNAYNEQFF. The CDR3 bases are TGTGCCAGCAGTCCCCTCGGATCTAACGCCTACAATGAGCAGTTCTTC.